The 27 T cell receptor beta chains below come from one sample, sequenced in a study of shared clonotypes between healthy human individuals (dated by TCRdb to about 2020). The method was the immunoSEQ multiplex PCR assay. Drawn from immuneACCESS, this table holds only the in-frame rearrangements with V and J called that TCRdb kept. Clones are partly lost; checked studies trace under half to an unresolved V gene and leave the rest unexplained. This sample is represented by roughly 2 million clones; about 95% of them were singletons. Around 1.1% of the sample is held by the ten biggest clonotypes. CD8 naive samples consisted of CD45RO-negative cells that were positively selected for CCR7, yielding a CD45RA+CCR7+ population without TemRA cells. Sequencing was performed on naive CD8+ T cells sorted from blood. The cell subset or site label for this specimen denotes: CD45RA+CCR7+. These receptors all come from a man between 18 and 35 years old in good health.

The rearrangement links TRBV10-3 to TRBJ2-1, with 9 bases fitting TRBD2. CDR3 size: 18 residues. V shed 5 bases and J 5 bases; nucleotides not matched to a gene: 16. Per germline, CDR1 ENHRY and CDR2 SYGVKD. CDR3 bases: TGTGCCATCAGTTGGGTAGCGGGGGCCCCCATCCTCAACAATGAGCAGTTCTTC. Translated, it gives CAISWVAGAPILNNEQFF.

This clone was detected only once. The same CDR3 can be traced to other DNA sequences in this sample. The V and J genes are TRBV27 and TRBJ1-1; no clear D. The CDR3 loop spans 13 amino acids. Germline V gene data show CDR1 as MNHEY and CDR2 as SMNVEV (reference sequence). V lost 2 bases and J lost 0, with 4 bases in between. DNA of the CDR3: TGTGCCAGCAGTTTACTACTGAACACTGAAGCTTTCTTT. It encodes CASSLLLNTEAFF.

V gene TRBV10-2 combines with J gene TRBJ2-2; D remains unclear. Germline CDR1 WSHSY, CDR2 SAAADI. The CDR3 contains 14 residues. Between the trimmed V and J ends, which lost 2 bases and 5 bases, there was a span of 9 bases. The CDR3 sequence is CASSEPRDTGELFF. The CDR3, as DNA: TGCGCCAGCAGTGAGCCTAGGGATACCGGGGAGCTGTTTTTT.

The gene calls are TRBV29-1 and TRBJ2-6, with D unresolved. This CDR3 comprises 15 residues. V was shortened by 0 bases and J by 0 bases, with 6 bases between the two germline ends. The germline CDR1 and CDR2 sequences are SQVTM and ANQGSEA. CDR3 in amino acids: CSVEDVSSGANVLTF. In DNA, the CDR3 is TGCAGCGTTGAAGATGTGAGCTCTGGGGCCAACGTCCTGACTTTC. Based on the CDR3 plus reference TRBV29-1 and TRBJ2-6, the full variable domain is SAVISQKPSRDICQRGTSLTIQCQVDSQVTMMFWYRQQPGQSLTLIATANQGSEATYESGFVIDKFPISRPNLTFSTLTVSNMSPEDSSIYLCSVEDVSSGANVLTFGAGSRLTVL.

This clone was counted a single time. The chain joins TRBV11-3 to TRBJ2-2; no clear D gene. V was pared by 0 bases and J by 2 bases, with 7 bases between. This CDR3 comprises 15 residues. Germline-derived CDR1 and CDR2 are SGHNT and YENEEA. CDR3: CASSLDPDNTGELFF. CDR3 bases: TGTGCCAGCAGCTTAGATCCAGATAACACCGGGGAGCTGTTTTTT.

This clone was recorded a few times. This CDR3 is also generated by other DNA sequences in the sample. This chain connects TRBV9 to TRBJ2-2, with unresolved D. Germline V gene data show CDR1 as SGDLS and CDR2 as YYNGEE. V lost 3 bases and J lost 1, with 4 bases in between. CDR3 size: 13 residues. The DNA for the CDR3 is TGTGCCAGCAGCGGCGTGAACACCGGGGAGCTGTTTTTT. Protein sequence: CASSGVNTGELFF.

This clone was detected only once. The chain carries TRBV5-4 and TRBJ2-2, with unresolved D. From germline, CDR1 is SGHNT and CDR2 YYREEE (reference sequence). This CDR3 has 13 residues. V was clipped by 0 bases and J by 7 bases, with 7 bases between them. The CDR3 DNA is TGTGCCAGCAGCTTGGAAGGAAGCGGGGAGCTGTTTTTT. Its protein product is CASSLEGSGELFF.

This chain joins TRBV27 and TRBJ2-7, with TRBD1 matching 8 bases. The CDR3 consists of 15 residues. Trimming at V came to 3 bases and at J to 3 bases, leaving 7 bases not matched to a gene. Germline V gene lookup returns CDR1 MNHEY and CDR2 SMNVEV (reference sequence). DNA of the CDR3: TGTGCCAGCAGTTTCCCATCCGGGACAGGCTACGAGCAGTACTTC. It translates to CASSFPSGTGYEQYF.

V and J are TRBV7-8 and TRBJ1-4; D possibly corresponds to TRBD1 (5 bases). Germline CDR1 and CDR2: SGHVS and FQNEAQ. V was clipped by 4 bases and J by 5 bases, with 20 bases between them. This CDR3 is 17 amino acids long. The CDR3 DNA follows: TGTGCCAGCAGCTCAGTATTCCCCGGGACGGAGAATGAAAAACTGTTTTTT. It codes for CASSSVFPGTENEKLFF.

The V call is TRBV6-5, the J call TRBJ2-6, with D possibly matching TRBD2 (6 bases). Trimming shortened V by 4 bases and J by 14 bases, and 12 bases separated the two germline ends. This CDR3 region has 12 residues. Germline CDR1 MNHEY, CDR2 SVGAGI. CDR3 DNA: TGTGCCAGCAGTTCCGGGGGAGTTATCCTGACTTTC. It translates to CASSSGGVILTF.

With respect to this clone: The junction departs from germline at one end; a sequencing error may be responsible. The chain combines TRBV25-1 with TRBJ2-4, with D tentatively TRBD2 (5 bases). The CDR3 consists of 10 residues. Germline lookup yields CDR1 MGHDK and CDR2 SYGVNS. CDR3 sequence: CASSVGWSGF. CDR3 sequence (DNA): TGTGCCAGCAGTGTGGGGTGGTCGGGGTTC.

V gene TRBV9 combines with J gene TRBJ1-4; D is uncertain. The V gene lost 2 bases and the J gene lost 2 bases, with 10 bases spanning the gap. Per the germline V gene, CDR1 is SGDLS and CDR2 is YYNGEE. The CDR3 is made up of 15 amino acids. The CDR3 spells CASSVGGQTNEKLFF. The DNA of the CDR3 is TGTGCCAGCAGCGTCGGAGGGCAGACTAATGAAAAACTGTTTTTT.

This clone has only a few counts. The sample contains more than one DNA sequence encoding this CDR3. The gene calls are TRBV7-2 and TRBJ2-7; D unresolved. The length of the CDR3 is 12 residues. Germline-derived CDR1 and CDR2 are SGHTA and FQGNSA. V lost 1 base to trimming and J lost 4 bases, with 5 bases between them. In DNA form, the CDR3 reads TGTGCCAGCAGCTTAGTGGGGTACGAGCAGTACTTC. As protein: CASSLVGYEQYF.

The CDR3 here is CASSLTVRGQGNSPLHF. DNA for the CDR3: TGTGCCAGCAGCTTAACTGTTCGAGGACAGGGCAATTCACCCCTCCACTTT. V is TRBV7-6 and J is TRBJ1-6, with 8 bases identical to TRBD1. CDR1 and CDR2 (germline): SGHVS, FNYEAQ. CDR3 length: 17 amino acids. With V trimmed by 2 bases and J by 7 bases, 10 bases remained unmatched.

V and J are TRBV11-2 and TRBJ2-7, with TRBD1 identical over 7 bases. The germline V gene has CDR1 SGHAT and CDR2 FQNNGV. V shed 0 bases, J shed 3 bases, and the junction held 8 bases outside the gene matches. CDR3 length: 16 amino acids. The CDR3 DNA sequence: TGTGCCAGCAGCTTAGATCATACAGGGGCGGTCTACGAGCAGTACTTC. Protein: CASSLDHTGAVYEQYF.

CDR3 amino acids: CASRHTGDYEQYF. CDR3 bases: TGTGCCAGCAGACACACAGGGGACTACGAGCAGTACTTC. The chain uses TRBV6-6 and TRBJ2-7, with 7 nucleotides matching TRBD1. The germline CDR1 and CDR2 sequences are MNHNY and SVGAGI (reference sequence). The CDR3 has 13 amino acids. The V segment lost 6 bases and the J segment 3 bases; nucleotides outside the gene matches: 5.

J is TRBJ2-1 and V is TRBV4-3; 7 bases are shared with TRBD1. In germline, CDR1 is LGHNA, CDR2 YSLEER. V was pared by 0 bases and J by 5 bases, with 10 bases of the junction left unmatched. The CDR3 length is 17 residues. The CDR3, as DNA: TGCGCCAGCAGCCAAGAAACGGGGCAGGGGGAGCACAATGAGCAGTTCTTC. Residues: CASSQETGQGEHNEQFF.

This rearrangement joins TRBV5-4 to TRBJ2-7, with 10 bases aligning to TRBD1. J was trimmed by 4 bases and V by 5 bases; bases with no gene match: 9. The V gene's germline CDR1 is SGHNT and CDR2 YYREEE (reference sequence). There are 15 residues in the CDR3. CDR3 sequence: CASSWDRGAGYEQYF. The CDR3 coding sequence is TGTGCCAGCAGTTGGGACAGGGGAGCTGGTTACGAGCAGTACTTC.

This rearrangement joins TRBV27 to TRBJ2-7, with a weak D call TRBD2 (5 bases). The V end lost 8 bases, the J end lost 4 bases, and 18 bases lay between the germline ends. The germline V gene encodes CDR1 MNHEY and CDR2 SMNVEV (reference sequence). The CDR3 totals 14 residues. CDR3 sequence: CASGLLDGGYEQYF. The CDR3 bases are TGTGCCAGCGGCCTTTTGGATGGCGGGTACGAGCAGTACTTC.

CDR3 region: CASSYGTKNTEAFF. The DNA for the CDR3 is TGTGCCAGCAGTTACGGGACAAAGAACACTGAAGCTTTCTTT. V is TRBV6-5 and J is TRBJ1-1, with D maybe TRBD1 (6 bases). This CDR3 contains 14 residues. Trimming removed 2 bases at V and 1 base at J, with 8 bases between. Germline loops: CDR1 MNHEY, CDR2 SVGAGI.

The genes are TRBV19 and TRBJ1-1; 7 bases are a match to TRBD1. V shed 3 bases and J 5 bases; nucleotides not matched to a gene: 9. The CDR3 runs 15 residues. From germline, CDR1 is LNHDA and CDR2 SQIVND (reference sequence). CDR3 loop: CASSIWADRVTEAFF. The DNA for the CDR3 is TGTGCCAGTAGTATTTGGGCCGACAGGGTTACTGAAGCTTTCTTT.

The chain is built from TRBV5-6 and TRBJ2-5; TRBD2 matches at 10 bases. In germline, CDR1 is SGHDT, CDR2 YYEEEE. The length of the CDR3 is 15 residues. V shed 6 bases, J shed 4 bases, and the junction held 9 bases outside the gene matches. The CDR3 spells CASIRAGGPGETQYF. The CDR3 DNA reads TGTGCCAGCATAAGAGCGGGAGGGCCAGGAGAGACCCAGTACTTC.

The chain is built from TRBV27 and TRBJ1-5; 8 bases align to TRBD1. Germline CDR1 MNHEY, CDR2 SMNVEV (reference sequence). The CDR3 covers 14 residues. Germline trimming cut 3 bases from V and 9 bases from J; bases unmatched to any gene: 7. CDR3: CASSFGQGYLPQHF. The CDR3 nucleotides read TGTGCCAGCAGTTTTGGACAGGGTTATTTGCCCCAGCATTTT.

V gene TRBV30 combines with J gene TRBJ2-1, with D tentatively TRBD2 (5 bases). The CDR3 is 13 amino acids. The germline gives CDR1 GTSNPN, CDR2 SVGIG (reference sequence). The V end lost 2 bases, the J end lost 2 bases, and 7 bases lay between the germline ends. The CDR3 loop is CAWSFGTYNEQFF. CDR3 coding DNA: TGTGCCTGGAGTTTCGGGACCTACAATGAGCAGTTCTTC.

The J gene is TRBJ1-5, the V gene TRBV13; possible D gene TRBD1, 6 bases. The CDR3 has 14 residues. Trimming pared 2 bases from V and 3 bases from J, leaving 8 bases between. Germline V gene data show CDR1 as PRHDT and CDR2 as FYEKMQ (reference sequence). The DNA for the CDR3 is TGTGCCAGCAGCTTAAAGGGGGACAATCAGCCCCAGCATTTT. Its protein is CASSLKGDNQPQHF.

The genes are TRBV7-6 and TRBJ1-5, with a possible D match to TRBD1 (5 bases). In germline, CDR1 is SGHVS, CDR2 FNYEAQ. Trimming stripped 5 bases from V and 3 bases from J, with 11 bases between. CDR3 size: 14 residues. The CDR3 DNA reads as TGTGCCAGCAGCGGGGGGGGAACCAATCAGCCCCAGCATTTT. This codes for CASSGGGTNQPQHF.

The CDR3 DNA sequence: TGTGCCAGCAGCCTATTAGCCGGGACCCTGAATGAGCAGTTCTTC. It codes for CASSLLAGTLNEQFF. V gene TRBV11-2 combines with J gene TRBJ2-1; the D gene could be TRBD1 or TRBD2 (5 bases each). The CDR3 sequence is 15 residues long. Trimming cost V 5 bases and J 7 bases, with 18 bases left between them. Germline CDR1 and CDR2: SGHAT and FQNNGV.